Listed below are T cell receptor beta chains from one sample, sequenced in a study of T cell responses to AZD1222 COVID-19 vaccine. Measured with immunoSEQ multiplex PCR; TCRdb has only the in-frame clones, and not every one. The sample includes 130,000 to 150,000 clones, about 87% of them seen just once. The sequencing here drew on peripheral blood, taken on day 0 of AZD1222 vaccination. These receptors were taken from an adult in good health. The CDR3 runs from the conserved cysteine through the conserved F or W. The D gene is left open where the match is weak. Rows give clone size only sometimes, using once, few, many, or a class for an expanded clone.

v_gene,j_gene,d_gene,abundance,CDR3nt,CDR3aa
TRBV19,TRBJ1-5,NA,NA,TGTGCCAGTAGTGGAGAGACACCGGGATCCTCGGCCCAGCATTTT,CASSGETPGSSAQHF
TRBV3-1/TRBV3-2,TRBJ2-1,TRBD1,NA,TGTGCCAGCAGCACACGACAGGGGAATGAGCAGTTCTTC,CASSTRQGNEQFF
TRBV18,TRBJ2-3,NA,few,TGTGCCAGCTCACCACCGGCGGAGAAAGATACGCAGTATTTT,CASSPPAEKDTQYF
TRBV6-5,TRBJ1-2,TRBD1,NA,TGTGCCAGCAGCGACAGGGGCGTTGATGGCTACACCTTT,CASSDRGVDGYTF
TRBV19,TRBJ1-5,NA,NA,TGTGCCAGTAGTATAGAGTACGGGGTAAATCAGCCCCAGCATTTT,CASSIEYGVNQPQHF
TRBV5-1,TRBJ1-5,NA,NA,TGCGCCAGCAGCTCGGGGGAGGACGGCTATAGCAATCAGCCCCAGCATTTT,CASSSGEDGYSNQPQHF
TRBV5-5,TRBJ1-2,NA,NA,TGTGCCAGCAGCCCGGGGGGGGCTAACTATGGCTACACCTTC,CASSPGGANYGYTF
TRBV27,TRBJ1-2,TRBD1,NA,TGTGCCAGCAGACGACAGGGAGCTAACTATGGCTACACCTTC,CASRRQGANYGYTF
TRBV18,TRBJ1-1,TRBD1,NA,TGTGCCAGCTCACATGGACAGGGCGCCGTAAACACTGAAGCTTTCTTT,CASSHGQGAVNTEAFF
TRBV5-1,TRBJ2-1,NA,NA,TGCGCCAGCAGCTTGGACAATGAGCAGTTCTTC,CASSLDNEQFF
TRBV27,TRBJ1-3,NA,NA,TGTGCCAGCAGTTATGGACTTCACTCTGGAAACACCATATATTTT,CASSYGLHSGNTIYF
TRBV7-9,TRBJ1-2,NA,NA,TGTGCCACCCCACGGTCGCTGGGTGGCTACACCTTC,CATPRSLGGYTF
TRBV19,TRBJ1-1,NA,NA,TGTGCCAGTAGTGCCAGGGGAAGTTTCACTGAAGCTTTCTTT,CASSARGSFTEAFF
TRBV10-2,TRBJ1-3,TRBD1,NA,TGCGCCAGCAGTTTCCCGGGACAGGCATCGACCATATATTTT,CASSFPGQASTIYF
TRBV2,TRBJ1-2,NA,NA,TGTGCCGGCGACAGTGTAGCTAACTATGGCTACACCTTC,CAGDSVANYGYTF
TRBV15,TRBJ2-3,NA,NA,TGTGCCACCAGCAGAGATCGCCGAGATACGCAGTATTTT,CATSRDRRDTQYF
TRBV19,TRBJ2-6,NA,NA,TGTGCCAGTAGTGTACAGGGATCTGGGGCCAACGTCCTGACTTTC,CASSVQGSGANVLTF
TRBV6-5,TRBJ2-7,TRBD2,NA,TGTGCCAGCAGTTATTACGGGGGGGTAGGCGAGCAGTACTTC,CASSYYGGVGEQYF
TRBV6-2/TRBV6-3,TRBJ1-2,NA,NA,TGTGCCAGCAGTTACCTCTTCTTTGGCTACACCTTC,CASSYLFFGYTF
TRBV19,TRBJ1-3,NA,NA,TGTGCCAGTAGTTCTCCTGAAGCTGGAAACACCATATATTTT,CASSSPEAGNTIYF
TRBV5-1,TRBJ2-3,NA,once,TGCGCCAGCAGCTTGGAAGGTAGGGTAGGCGCAGATACGCAGTATTTT,CASSLEGRVGADTQYF
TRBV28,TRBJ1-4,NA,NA,TGTGCCAGCAGTTCCCCCGGGGGAGGGGGTCATGAAAAACTGTTTTTT,CASSSPGGGGHEKLFF
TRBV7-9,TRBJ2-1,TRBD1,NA,TGTGCCAGCAGCTTAGCAAGGGCTAGCCGGGACAGTTACAATGAGCAGTTCTTC,CASSLARASRDSYNEQFF
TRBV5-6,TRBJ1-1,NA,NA,TGTGCCAGCAGCTTCAGGGCTCTGAACACTGAAGCTTTCTTT,CASSFRALNTEAFF
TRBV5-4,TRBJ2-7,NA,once,TGTGCCAGCAGCGCAGACAGTTCACGCTACGAGCAGTACTTC,CASSADSSRYEQYF
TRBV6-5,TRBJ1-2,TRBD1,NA,TGTGCCAGCAAACCCCCCGGGACAGGGGGCTATGGCTACACCTTC,CASKPPGTGGYGYTF
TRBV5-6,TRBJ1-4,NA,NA,TGTGCCAGCAGCCTGAGAGCAACTAATGAAAAACTGTTTTTT,CASSLRATNEKLFF
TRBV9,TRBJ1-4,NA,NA,TGTGCCAGCAGCGTTGGACAGCTCGAAAAACTGTTTTTT,CASSVGQLEKLFF
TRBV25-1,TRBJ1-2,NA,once,TGTGCCAGCAGTGAACACAGGGTCTATGGCTACACCTTC,CASSEHRVYGYTF
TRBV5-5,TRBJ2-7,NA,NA,TGTGCCAGCAGTCTTACAGGTACAACCTACGAGCAGTACTTC,CASSLTGTTYEQYF
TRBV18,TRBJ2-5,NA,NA,TGTGCCAGCTCATTCGGGGTTCAAGAGACCCAGTACTTC,CASSFGVQETQYF
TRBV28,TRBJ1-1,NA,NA,TGTGCCAGCAGTTTCTATCTATCCGGGACGGGGGACACTGAAGCTTTCTTT,CASSFYLSGTGDTEAFF
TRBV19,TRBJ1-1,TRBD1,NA,TGTGCCAGTAGTATAGATGGGAGAGGACAGGGGTCCCGCGCTTTCTTT,CASSIDGRGQGSRAFF
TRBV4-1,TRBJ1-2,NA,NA,TGCGCCAGCAGCCAAGATGGATGGTATGGCTACACCTTC,CASSQDGWYGYTF
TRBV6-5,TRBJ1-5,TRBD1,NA,TGTGCCAGCTCTGCTGGGACAGGGGTCAATCAGCCCCAGCATTTT,CASSAGTGVNQPQHF
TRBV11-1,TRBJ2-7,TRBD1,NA,TGTGCCAGCAGCTTAGTAGTGACAGGGGTGATCGAGCAGTACTTC,CASSLVVTGVIEQYF
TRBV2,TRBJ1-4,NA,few,TGTGCCAGCAGTGAAGGGACTTCAACTAATGAAAAACTGTTTTTT,CASSEGTSTNEKLFF
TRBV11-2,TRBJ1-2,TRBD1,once,TGTGCCAGCAGCTTATGGGACAGCAGCTATGGCTACACCTTC,CASSLWDSSYGYTF
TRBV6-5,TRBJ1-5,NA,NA,TGTGCCAGTTGGACGGACAGCAATCAGCCCCAGCATTTT,CASWTDSNQPQHF
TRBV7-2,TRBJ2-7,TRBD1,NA,TGTGCCAGCAAGGACAGGGGGCTCTACGAGCAGTACTTC,CASKDRGLYEQYF
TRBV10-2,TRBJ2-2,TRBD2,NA,TGCGCCAGCAGTGAGCTAGGGACTAGCTACACCGGGGAGCTGTTTTTT,CASSELGTSYTGELFF
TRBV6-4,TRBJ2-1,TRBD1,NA,TGTGCCAGCAGTGTAGGGACAGGGGAGTACAATGAGCAGTTCTTC,CASSVGTGEYNEQFF
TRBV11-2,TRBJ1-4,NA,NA,TGTGCCAGCAGCTTGGGGGGCAGGCCGAATGAAAAACTGTTTTTT,CASSLGGRPNEKLFF
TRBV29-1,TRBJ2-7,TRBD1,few,TGCAGCGTTGGGGACAGGGGGTCAACGTCGCCCGAGCAGTACTTC,CSVGDRGSTSPEQYF
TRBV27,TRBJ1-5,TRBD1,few,TGTGCCAGCAGTTTGCAGACAGGGAGCAATCAGCCCCAGCATTTT,CASSLQTGSNQPQHF
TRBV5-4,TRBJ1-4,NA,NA,TGTGCCAGCAGCTTGGCCAGTACAAGTAATGAAAAACTGTTTTTT,CASSLASTSNEKLFF
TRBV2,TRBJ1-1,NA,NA,TGTGCCAGCAGAGGAGACGGCACTGAAGCTTTCTTT,CASRGDGTEAFF
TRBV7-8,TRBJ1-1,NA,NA,TGTGCCAGCAGCTTAGCGGGCGGACGGGGCCTCAGAGACCCTGAAGCTTTCTTT,CASSLAGGRGLRDPEAFF
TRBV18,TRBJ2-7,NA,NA,TGTGCCAGCTCAGCCCGGGACCCACCCTACGAGCAGTACTTC,CASSARDPPYEQYF
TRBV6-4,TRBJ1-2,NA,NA,TGTGCCAGCAACCGGAAGCAGTTCTATGGCTACACCTTC,CASNRKQFYGYTF
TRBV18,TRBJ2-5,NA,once,TGTGCCAGCTCACCACAGAACGGGGGGCGCATCGGTACGGAGACCCAGTACTTC,CASSPQNGGRIGTETQYF
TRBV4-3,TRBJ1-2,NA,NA,TGCGCCAGCAGCCGCGCCTCCTCAGGGAATTATGGCTACACCTTC,CASSRASSGNYGYTF
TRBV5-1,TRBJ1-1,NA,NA,TGCGCCAGCAGCTTGGGACCCTGGGTCGTTCGGGCTTTCTTT,CASSLGPWVVRAFF
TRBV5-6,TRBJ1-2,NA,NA,TGTGCCAGCAGCTGGTACAGCCTACCTAACTATGGCTACACCTTC,CASSWYSLPNYGYTF